The 14 T cell receptor beta chains presented below share a single source sample, sequenced in a study of T cells after yellow fever vaccination. TCRdb re-called the 5' RACE reads with MiXCR, one entry per CDR3 protein. In the table there are roughly 300,000 distinct CDR3 sequences, 6.5% to 8.5% of which are singletons. Sequences were derived from PBMCs, sampled roughly seven weeks after the first yellow fever vaccination. Receptors originate from a man younger than 35 who received the YFV17D yellow fever vaccine.

This clonotype has just a few counts. The chain carries TRBV7-8 and TRBJ2-1; D ambiguous. Trimming took off 6 bases at V and 5 bases at J, with 23 bases between the two ends. The germline CDR1 and CDR2 sequences are SGHVS and FQNEAQ. This CDR3 comprises 17 residues. CDR3 protein: CASRVGFGRLTDNEQFF. DNA of the CDR3: TGTGCCAGCAGGGTAGGGTTCGGTAGGTTGACCGACAATGAGCAGTTCTTC.

This clonotype was counted a few times. The chain couples TRBV6-5 to TRBJ1-2; 7 bases agree with TRBD1. The V gene's germline CDR1 is MNHEY and CDR2 SVGAGI. V shed 5 bases, J shed 1 base, and the junction held 13 bases outside the gene matches. The CDR3 totals 17 residues. The CDR3 DNA is TGTGCCAGCAGTCCTCGGAGACAGGGTATCCTTAACTATGGCTACACCTTC. Translation gives CASSPRRQGILNYGYTF.

In its sample, this clonotype was seen many times. The V gene is TRBV12-3 or TRBV12-4, the J gene TRBJ2-1; 14 bases match TRBD2. The CDR3 runs to 17 residues. The ends lost 7 bases at V and 5 bases at J; junction bases unmatched: 10. The CDR3 nucleotides read TGTGCCAGCATCTATAGCTGGGGACTAGCGGGAGACAATGAGCAGTTCTTC. Encoded protein: CASIYSWGLAGDNEQFF.

J is TRBJ2-2 and V is TRBV19; 9 positions match TRBD1. Germline V CDR1 and CDR2: LNHDA, SQIVND (reference sequence). V was pared by 3 bases and J by 6 bases, with 5 bases of the junction left unmatched. This CDR3 has 15 residues. The CDR3 DNA is TGTGCCAGTAGTATCCGCGGACAGGGGTCCGGGGAGCTGTTTTTT. Translation gives CASSIRGQGSGELFF. Full variable domain (outside the CDR3, taken from reference TRBV19 and TRBJ2-2): DGGITQSPKYLFRKEGQNVTLSCEQNLNHDAMYWYRQDPGQGLRLIYYSQIVNDFQKGDIAEGYSVSREKKESFPLTVTSAQKNPTAFYLCASSIRGQGSGELFFGEGSRLTVL.

This clonotype appeared many times. The V gene is TRBV5-1, the J gene TRBJ2-3, with D possibly TRBD2 on 7 matching bases. Trimming left V 4 bases short and J 4 bases short, with 13 bases between. The length of the CDR3 is 14 residues. Germline CDR1 SGHRS, CDR2 YFSETQ. CDR3 residues: CASSMGGPADTQYF. The CDR3 DNA is TGCGCCAGCAGCATGGGGGGGCCGGCAGATACGCAGTATTTT.

Many counts were recorded for this clonotype. The chain uses TRBV4-3 and TRBJ2-2; D may be TRBD1 (6 bases). The CDR3 totals 16 residues. CDR1 is LGHNA and CDR2 is YSLEER in the germline V gene. V was pared by 2 bases and J by 1 base, with 11 bases between. CDR3 in DNA: TGCGCCAGCAGCCAACGGTTGGACAGGAACACCGGGGAGCTGTTTTTT. Translated, it gives CASSQRLDRNTGELFF.

The rearrangement links TRBV20-1 to TRBJ2-3, with 13 nucleotides matching TRBD2. The germline V gene encodes CDR1 DFQATT and CDR2 SNEGSKA (reference sequence). The CDR3 length is 14 residues. The CDR3 DNA reads TGCAGCTGGGGCACTAGCGGGGGGGCGGGTACGCAGTATTTT. Its protein product is CSWGTSGGAGTQYF.

The table lists this clonotype with a few counts. This sequence joins TRBV27 and TRBJ2-7; D may be TRBD2 (6 bases). The V end lost 8 bases, the J end lost 0 bases, and 11 bases lay between the germline ends. The length of the CDR3 is 13 residues. Germline V gives CDR1 MNHEY, CDR2 SMNVEV (reference sequence). CDR3 amino acids: CASLGGNSYEQYF. The CDR3 region has the DNA TGTGCCAGCTTGGGAGGCAACTCCTACGAGCAGTACTTC.

This clonotype has a handful of counts. V and J are TRBV7-3 and TRBJ2-1; TRBD2 matches 10 bases. Per the germline V gene, CDR1 is SGHTA and CDR2 is FQGTGA. The junction had 5 bases not matched to a gene; V was cut back by 1 base and J by 2 bases. The CDR3 is 17 amino acids. The CDR3 is CASSLMSGGAPYNEQFF. CDR3 sequence (DNA): TGTGCCAGCAGCTTAATGAGCGGGGGGGCCCCCTACAATGAGCAGTTCTTC.

This chain links TRBV5-4 with TRBJ2-2, with 10 bases lining up with TRBD1. CDR1 and CDR2 from the germline V gene are SGHNT and YYREEE (reference sequence). The CDR3 has 15 amino acids. With V trimmed by 7 bases and J by 4 bases, 7 bases remained unmatched. Here the CDR3 DNA reads TGTGCCAGCGCGACAGGGGGCGCGGTCACCGGGGAGCTGTTTTTT. Protein: CASATGGAVTGELFF.

The chain couples TRBV10-3 to TRBJ1-2; 8 bases line up with TRBD1. V gave up 6 bases and J gave up 7 bases; unmatched junction bases: 7. Germline-derived CDR1 and CDR2 are ENHRY and SYGVKD. The CDR3 loop spans 13 amino acids. CDR3 sequence reads: CAIRGQDKGGYTF. DNA for the CDR3: TGTGCCATCAGGGGACAGGACAAGGGTGGCTACACCTTC.

This clonotype was recorded many times. The genes are TRBV9 and TRBJ1-2; TRBD1 matches at 8 bases. Germline V gene sequence: CDR1 SGDLS, CDR2 YYNGEE. After removal of 3 bases from V and 0 bases from J, the junction contained 4 bases not matched to a gene. This CDR3 is 15 amino acids long. Here the CDR3 reads CASSDRDRTNYGYTF. DNA for the CDR3: TGTGCCAGCAGCGACCGGGACAGGACTAACTATGGCTACACCTTC.

The CDR3 bases are TGTGCCAGCTCACCACGGACAAGGTTGGATGAGCAGTTCTTC. Translation gives CASSPRTRLDEQFF. This chain connects TRBV18 to TRBJ2-1, with D perhaps TRBD1 (5 bases). Trimming removed 1 base from V and 8 bases from J, with 12 bases in between. The CDR3 covers 14 residues. CDR1 and CDR2 (germline): KGHSH, LQKENI.

This clonotype was observed a handful of times. The DNA for the CDR3 is TGCGCCAGCAGCTTGTTTAGCGGGCGGGAAGAGACCCAGTACTTC. Its protein is CASSLFSGREETQYF. V is TRBV5-1 and J is TRBJ2-5; 7 nucleotides line up with TRBD2. Germline CDR1 is SGHRS and CDR2 is YFSETQ. The CDR3 runs 15 residues. V shed 1 base, J shed 3 bases, and the junction held 6 bases outside the gene matches. Full variable domain (rest looked up from reference TRBV5-1 and TRBJ2-5): KAGVTQTPRYLIKTRGQQVTLSCSPISGHRSVSWYQQTPGQGLQFLFEYFSETQRNKGNFPGRFSGRQFSNSRSEMNVSTLELGDSALYLCASSLFSGREETQYFGPGTRLLVL.